In this sample, the clone carrying this T cell receptor beta chain is medium-sized. Its cognate antigen is unknown. TCRdb's table, derived via immunoSEQ multiplex PCR, lists solely in-frame clones and lacks some. The profile shows some 27,000 clones, less than 75% of them singletons. V trimming: 6 bases; J trimming: 6 bases; junction bases outside the gene matches: 7. This CDR3 comprises 13 residues. Germline CDR1 is SNHLY and CDR2 is FYNNEI. This sample was taken from a study of vaccination effects on CD4 cells after COVID-19. Scientists isolated CD4+ T cells after a roughly nine-day culture period ended. The study found no prior SARS-CoV-2 infection in the vaccine recipients, who tested negative for nucleocapsid antibodies.

This rearrangement joins TRBV2 to TRBJ1-2; 7 positions match TRBD1. The source of this sequence is a human donor who received a COVID-19 vaccine. The source material was CD4+ T cells from PBMCs cultured without peptide, sampled before COVID-19 vaccination. The CDR3 region is CASSPYGTDGYTF. The CDR3 coding sequence is TGTGCCAGCAGCCCATACGGGACAGATGGCTACACCTTC.